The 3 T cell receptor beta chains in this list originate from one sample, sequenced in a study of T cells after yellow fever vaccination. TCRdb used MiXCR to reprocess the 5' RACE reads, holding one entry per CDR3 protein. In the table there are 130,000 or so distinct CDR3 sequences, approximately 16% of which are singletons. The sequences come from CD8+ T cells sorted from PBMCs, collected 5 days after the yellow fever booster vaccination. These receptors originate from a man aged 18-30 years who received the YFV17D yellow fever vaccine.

The CDR3 nucleotides are TGTGCCAGCAGACCGGGGCCCGGTGGCTACACCTTC. It specifies CASRPGPGGYTF. This chain uses TRBV6-5 with TRBJ1-2; a possible D gene is TRBD1 (5 bases). CDR1 and CDR2 (germline): MNHEY, SVGAGI. The CDR3 has 12 amino acids. Trimming took off 6 bases at V and 7 bases at J, with 12 bases between the two ends.

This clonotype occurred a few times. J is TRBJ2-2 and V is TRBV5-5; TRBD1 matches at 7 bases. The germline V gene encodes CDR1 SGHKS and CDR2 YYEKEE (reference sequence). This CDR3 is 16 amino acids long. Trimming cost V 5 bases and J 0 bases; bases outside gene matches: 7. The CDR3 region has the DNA TGTGCCAGCAGTTCTACAGGGGTCCCGAACACCGGGGAGCTGTTTTTT. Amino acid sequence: CASSSTGVPNTGELFF.

The CDR3 spells CASSLVGGNTEAFF. CDR3 DNA: TGCGCCAGCAGCTTGGTTGGGGGAAACACTGAAGCTTTCTTT. The chain is built from TRBV5-1 and TRBJ1-1, with a possible D match to TRBD1 (5 bases). Germline loops: CDR1 SGHRS, CDR2 YFSETQ. The CDR3 covers 14 residues. The ends were cut back, 0 bases at V and 2 bases at J, with 8 bases in the middle.